This T cell receptor beta chain comes out of a study of spatial heterogeneity in lung cancer. Across the whole study: Sequenced were any available follow-up PBMC samples, which had been obtained a median of roughly 2 years after resection. Consistently, beta-chain sequences turned up in larger numbers than alpha-chain sequences did.

TCR cDNA molecules each carried a unique molecular identifier. TCRdb ran MiXCR on the 5' RACE reads and lists one entry per CDR3 protein. The sample lists fewer than 100,000 distinct CDR3 sequences, approximately 20% occurring once. There are 15 residues in the CDR3. From germline, CDR1 is DFQATT and CDR2 SNEGSKA (reference sequence). Trimming left V 3 bases short and J 0 bases short, with 12 bases between. As to time point: blood at routine non-recurrence follow-up after resection. Sequencing of whole RNA from tumor, nontumor lung or frozen PBMC involved no sorting. The V and J genes are TRBV20-1 and TRBJ2-1, with unresolved D. The sequence derives from a male donor with early-stage non-small cell lung cancer. The material sequenced was PBMCs, taken at follow-up. CDR3: CSASNGSSSYNEQFF. CDR3 sequence (DNA): TGCAGTGCTAGTAATGGCAGCAGCTCCTACAATGAGCAGTTCTTC.